This T cell receptor (beta chain) is from a study of identical twins' blood T cells. Study-wide findings and caveats: Twins shared about as many clonotypes as their cloneset sizes predicted.

This CDR3 contains 14 residues. Germline V gene sequence: CDR1 SGDLS, CDR2 YYNGEE. V was shortened by 3 bases and J by 6 bases, with 15 bases between the two germline ends. This clonotype was seen a few times. Its target is unknown. In TCRdb, the 5' RACE reads were re-called with MiXCR into one record per CDR3 protein. The data show around 380,000 distinct CDR3 sequences, 28% seen once. This chain uses TRBV9 with TRBJ1-1; a weak D match, TRBD1 (5 bases). The receptor comes from a woman aged 18-55 years in good health. The sample comprised PBMCs. This CDR3 is CASSGTPGGPEAFF. The CDR3 DNA reads TGTGCCAGCAGCGGGACCCCGGGGGGACCTGAAGCTTTCTTT.